This record covers a single T cell receptor beta chain. This CDR3 has 13 amino acids. The germline V gene encodes CDR1 LGHNT and CDR2 FRNRAP. Between the trimmed V and J ends, which lost 0 bases and 5 bases, there was a span of 7 bases. Clones were read by immunoSEQ multiplex PCR, and TCRdb kept only the in-frame ones, dropping some. Found here are 100,000 or so clones, nearly 90% of them singletons; the top ten hold 2% to 2.5%. This sample was included in a study of blood T cell repertoires in COVID-19. Sequencing was performed on peripheral blood. V usage is TRBV12-5 and J usage is TRBJ2-5, with D unclear. The TCR sequence derives from a man aged 45-60 years with active COVID-19. CDR3: CASGLVPVETQYF. For the CDR3, the DNA is TGTGCTAGTGGTTTGGTCCCTGTGGAGACCCAGTACTTC.